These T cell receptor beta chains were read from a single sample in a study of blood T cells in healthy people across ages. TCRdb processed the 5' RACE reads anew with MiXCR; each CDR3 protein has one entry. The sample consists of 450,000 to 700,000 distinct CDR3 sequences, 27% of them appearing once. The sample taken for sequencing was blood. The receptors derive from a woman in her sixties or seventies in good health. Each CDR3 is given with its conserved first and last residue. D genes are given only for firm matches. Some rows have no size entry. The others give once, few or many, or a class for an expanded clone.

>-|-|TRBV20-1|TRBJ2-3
CSDIAENTDTQYF
TGCAGTGATATAGCGGAGAACACAGATACGCAGTATTTT
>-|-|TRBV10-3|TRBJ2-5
CAVRRGQETQYF
TGTGCCGTCCGTCGCGGTCAAGAGACCCAGTACTTC
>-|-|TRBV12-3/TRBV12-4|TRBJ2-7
CASSLAPTLRGTEYF
TGTGCCAGCAGTTTGGCCCCCACTCTACGCGGGACGGAGTACTTC
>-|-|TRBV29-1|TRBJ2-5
CSVDGSGETQYF
TGCAGCGTTGACGGGAGCGGAGAGACCCAGTACTTC
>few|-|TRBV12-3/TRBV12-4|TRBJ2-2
CASRDNTGELFF
TGTGCCAGCAGAGATAACACCGGGGAGCTGTTTTTT
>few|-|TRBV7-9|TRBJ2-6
CASSFPKAGAGANVLTF
TGTGCCAGTAGCTTCCCAAAAGCAGGGGCTGGGGCCAACGTCCTGACTTTC
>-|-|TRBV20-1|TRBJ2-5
CSARDGNQETQYF
TGCAGTGCTAGAGACGGCAACCAAGAGACCCAGTACTTC
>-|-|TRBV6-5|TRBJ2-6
CASSYRTADSTGANVLTF
TGTGCCAGCAGTTACCGGACAGCCGACTCAACTGGGGCCAACGTCCTGACTTTC
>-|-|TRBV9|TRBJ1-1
CASSRQPGTEAFF
TGTGCCAGCAGCCGACAGCCAGGGACTGAAGCTTTCTTT
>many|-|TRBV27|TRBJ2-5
CASSQNRGETQYF
TGTGCCAGCAGCCAAAATCGGGGAGAGACCCAGTACTTC
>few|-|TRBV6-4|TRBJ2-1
CASSAAQGWERAEQFF
TGTGCCAGCAGTGCCGCACAAGGATGGGAGAGGGCTGAGCAGTTCTTC
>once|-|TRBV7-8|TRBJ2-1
CASSFGRLAYNEQFF
TGTGCCAGCAGCTTTGGCAGGCTGGCCTACAATGAGCAGTTCTTC
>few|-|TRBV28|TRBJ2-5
CASSSSGQGQETQYF
-
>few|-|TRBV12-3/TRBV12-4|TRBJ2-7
CASSLRGTKYF
TGTGCCAGCAGTTTACGCGGAACCAAGTACTTC
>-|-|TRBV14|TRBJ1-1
CASSQGWGRDTEAFF
TGTGCCAGCAGCCAAGGATGGGGTCGGGACACTGAAGCTTTCTTT
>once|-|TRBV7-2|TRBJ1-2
CASRGGLMGGYTF
TGTGCCTCCCGAGGAGGACTTATGGGTGGCTACACCTTC
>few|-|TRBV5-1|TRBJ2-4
CASSLGQGGYGNIQYF
TGCGCCAGCAGCTTGGGACAGGGAGGGTACGGAAACATTCAGTACTTC
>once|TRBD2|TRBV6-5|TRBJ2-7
CASRRTSTSYEQYF
TGTGCCAGCAGACGGACTAGCACCTCGTACGAGCAGTACTTC
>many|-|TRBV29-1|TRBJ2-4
CSALAKNIQYF
TGCAGCGCCTTGGCCAAAAACATTCAGTACTTC
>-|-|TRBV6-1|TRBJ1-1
CASRPLGGSVNTEAFF
TGTGCCAGCAGACCCCTAGGGGGATCGGTGAACACTGAAGCTTTCTTT
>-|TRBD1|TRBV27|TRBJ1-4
CASSFGGGQVNEKLFF
TGTGCCAGCAGTTTTGGGGGGGGACAGGTTAATGAAAAACTGTTTTTT
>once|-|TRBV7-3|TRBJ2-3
CASSPLTASTDTQYF
TGTGCCAGCAGCCCTTTGACGGCTAGCACAGATACGCAGTATTTT
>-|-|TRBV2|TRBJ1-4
CASSEESEEKLFF
TGTGCCAGCAGTGAAGAAAGCGAGGAAAAACTGTTTTTT
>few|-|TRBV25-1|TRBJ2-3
CASSEGTSSTDTQYF
TGTGCCAGCAGTGAAGGGACATCGAGCACAGATACGCAGTATTTT
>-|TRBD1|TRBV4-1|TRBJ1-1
CASSHDRVNTEAFF
TGCGCCAGCAGCCACGACAGGGTGAACACTGAAGCTTTCTTT
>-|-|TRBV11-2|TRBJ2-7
CASSHIRGAPSYEQYF
TGTGCCAGCAGTCACATTCGGGGGGCCCCTTCCTACGAGCAGTACTTC
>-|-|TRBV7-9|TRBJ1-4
CASSDKTGEKLFF
TGTGCCAGCAGCGATAAAACGGGGGAAAAACTGTTTTTT
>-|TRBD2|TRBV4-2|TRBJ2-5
CASSQEWASGEVTQYF
TGTGCCAGCAGCCAAGAATGGGCTAGCGGGGAGGTGACCCAGTACTTC
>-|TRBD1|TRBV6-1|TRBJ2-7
CASSEALGQGTYEQYF
TGTGCCAGCAGTGAAGCGCTTGGACAGGGGACCTACGAGCAGTACTTC